The 25 T cell receptor beta chains below all came from one sample that was sequenced in a study of OX40 agonist ivuxolimab in advanced cancers. Libraries were prepared by immunoSEQ multiplex PCR; TCRdb keeps only in-frame clonotypes and omits some of them. The data show 65,000 to 70,000 clones, 90% seen once. This specimen consisted of CD4+ or CD8+ T cells sorted from blood, obtained in a trial of the OX40 agonist ivuxolimab. All receptors come from an adult with an advanced solid tumor such as melanoma, head and neck, liver or kidney cancer.

The chain combines TRBV20-1 with TRBJ2-1; possible D gene TRBD2, 5 bases. CDR3 length: 11 residues. Trimming cost V 2 bases and J 10 bases, with 9 bases left between them. CDR1 is DFQATT, CDR2 SNEGSKA, per germline (reference sequence). The CDR3 loop reads CSARSRGEQFF. For the CDR3, the DNA is TGCAGTGCTAGATCAAGAGGGGAGCAGTTCTTC.

The chain uses TRBV28 and TRBJ1-3; D gene uncertain. The V gene lost 5 bases and the J gene lost 6 bases, with 5 bases spanning the gap. Per germline, CDR1 MDHEN and CDR2 SYDVKM. This CDR3 has 11 residues. CDR3 nucleotides: TGTGCCAGCAGTACTCCAAACACCATATATTTT. Protein product: CASSTPNTIYF. The full variable domain, its missing parts supplied by reference TRBV28 and TRBJ1-3, is DVKVTQSSRYLVKRTGEKVFLECVQDMDHENMFWYRQDPGLGLRLIYFSYDVKMKEKGDIPEGYSVSREKKERFSLILESASTNQTSMYLCASSTPNTIYFGEGSWLTVV.

The V and J genes are TRBV7-6 and TRBJ1-4; D might be TRBD1 (6 bases). Germline loops: CDR1 SGHVS, CDR2 FNYEAQ. V lost 4 bases to trimming and J lost 3 bases, with 15 bases between them. The CDR3 extends over 16 amino acids. CDR3 in amino acids: CASSSRQGLANEKLFF. CDR3 coding DNA: TGTGCCAGCAGCTCACGCCAGGGGCTGGCTAATGAAAAACTGTTTTTT.

The J gene is TRBJ2-7, the V gene TRBV11-2; D ambiguous. The CDR3 covers 11 residues. Germline V gene lookup returns CDR1 SGHAT and CDR2 FQNNGV. V lost 5 bases, J lost 5 bases, and 7 bases lay in between. CDR3 amino acids: CASSQSHEQYF. For the CDR3, the DNA is TGTGCCAGCAGCCAATCCCACGAGCAGTACTTC.

The chain combines TRBV7-9 with TRBJ2-7; TRBD1 or TRBD2 may be the D gene (6 bases each). Trimming left V 8 bases short and J 4 bases short, with 12 bases between. The CDR3 consists of 12 residues. The V gene's germline CDR1 is SEHNR and CDR2 FQNEAQ (reference sequence). The CDR3 coding sequence is TGTGCCAGCGGGCAGGGGAGGTACGAGCAGTACTTC. Amino acid sequence: CASGQGRYEQYF.

The J gene is TRBJ2-7, the V gene TRBV28; perhaps TRBD2 as D (6 bases). Trimming pared 6 bases from V and 6 bases from J, leaving 18 bases between. Germline CDR1 MDHEN, CDR2 SYDVKM. This CDR3 comprises 14 residues. CDR3 sequence (DNA): TGTGCCAGCAGCATACAAAGGGGACTCAGCGAGCAGTACTTC. This translates into CASSIQRGLSEQYF.

The CDR3 DNA is TGTGCCAGTAGCCCCCCAGGGGCTGGGGCCAACGTCCTGACTTTC. Translating it yields CASSPPGAGANVLTF. The chain is built from TRBV9 and TRBJ2-6; D might be TRBD1 (6 bases). The CDR3 covers 15 residues. The germline V gene has CDR1 SGDLS and CDR2 YYNGEE. Trimming took 8 bases from V and 2 from J, leaving 14 bases between them.

V is TRBV6-5 and J is TRBJ2-3, with 9 bases that match TRBD2. The V gene end was trimmed by 4 bases and the J gene end by 1 base; junction bases not matched to a gene: 3. Germline V gene sequence: CDR1 MNHEY, CDR2 SVGAGI. The CDR3 runs 15 residues. CDR3 DNA sequence: TGTGCCAGCAGTTCCCGACTAGCGGGCACAGATACGCAGTATTTT. Amino acids: CASSSRLAGTDTQYF.

This clone was recorded a few times. This chain connects TRBV4-3 to TRBJ2-1; 8 bases are shared with TRBD2. Germline V gene sequence: CDR1 LGHNA, CDR2 YSLEER. The CDR3 length is 16 residues. V lost 3 bases to trimming and J lost 6 bases; unmatched junction nucleotides: 10. The CDR3 coding sequence is TGCGCCAGCAGCCAGCTCCCGGAGCGGGAGCGCAATGAGCAGTTCTTC. This encodes CASSQLPERERNEQFF.

The sample holds one count of this clone. The genes are TRBV4-1 and TRBJ1-1; D may be TRBD1 (5 bases). From germline, CDR1 is MGHRA and CDR2 YSYEKL. CDR3 length: 16 amino acids. V lost 4 bases and J lost 1, with 16 bases in between. The CDR3: CASSLGARFPNTEAFF. As DNA, the CDR3 is TGCGCCAGCAGCCTCGGGGCCCGGTTCCCGAACACTGAAGCTTTCTTT.

The V and J genes are TRBV6-5 and TRBJ2-2; D call uncertain. Germline assignment: CDR1 MNHEY and CDR2 SVGAGI. Trimming cost V 11 bases and J 6 bases, with 16 bases left between them. The CDR3 consists of 13 residues. The CDR3 DNA sequence: TGTGCCTCCCAGAACCCACCGTCCGGGGAGCTGTTTTTT. It encodes CASQNPPSGELFF.

The chain employs TRBV7-2 and TRBJ2-2; TRBD1 or TRBD2 may be the D gene (6 bases each). V was cut by 4 bases and J by 3 bases, with 12 bases left in between. This CDR3 spans 15 amino acids. Germline CDR1 reads SGHTA; CDR2 reads FQGNSA. The CDR3: CASSSGGADTGELFF. The DNA for the CDR3 is TGTGCCAGCAGCTCCGGGGGCGCGGACACCGGGGAGCTGTTTTTT. The whole variable domain, filled in from reference TRBV7-2 and TRBJ2-2, reads GAGVSQSPSNKVTEKGKDVELRCDPISGHTALYWYRQSLGQGLEFLIYFQGNSAPDKSGLPSDRFSAERTGGSVSTLTIQRTQQEDSAVYLCASSSGGADTGELFFGEGSRLTVL.

CDR3 loop: CASSGQGANTGELFF. The CDR3 DNA reads TGTGCCAGCTCAGGACAGGGGGCAAACACCGGGGAGCTGTTTTTT. The rearrangement links TRBV18 to TRBJ2-2; 11 nucleotides match TRBD1. Trimming removed 5 bases from V and 2 bases from J; junction bases left unmatched: 1. CDR1 is KGHSH and CDR2 is LQKENI in the germline V gene. This CDR3 spans 15 amino acids.

The rearrangement uses TRBV6-5 and TRBJ1-2; 9 bases agree with TRBD1. The CDR3 has 13 amino acids. Germline CDR1 reads MNHEY; CDR2 reads SVGAGI. With V trimmed by 8 bases and J by 4 bases, 5 bases remained unmatched. The CDR3 here is CASALTGGYGYTF. The CDR3 region has the DNA TGTGCCAGCGCCTTGACAGGGGGCTATGGCTACACCTTC.

The V gene is TRBV7-3, the J gene TRBJ2-1, with D tentatively TRBD2 (5 bases). The CDR3 loop spans 16 amino acids. CDR1 SGHTA and CDR2 FQGTGA come from the germline V gene. V gave up 0 bases and J gave up 7 bases, with 16 bases separating them. The CDR3 DNA is TGTGCCAGCAGCTTAACTGTCTCCCCAAGGAGGAATGAGCAGTTCTTC. Encoded protein: CASSLTVSPRRNEQFF.

The chain links TRBV2 to TRBJ1-2; D is uncertain. CDR3 length: 14 amino acids. Per the germline V gene, CDR1 is SNHLY and CDR2 is FYNNEI. Trimming cost V 2 bases and J 3 bases, with 10 bases left between them. The DNA of the CDR3 is TGTGCCAGCAGTGAACGGAGGGAGGACTATGGCTACACCTTC. Residues: CASSERREDYGYTF.

The rearrangement uses TRBV7-3 and TRBJ2-1; the match to TRBD2 covers 7 bases. V was clipped by 1 base and J by 8 bases; unmatched bases: 8. Germline CDR1 and CDR2: SGHTA and FQGTGA. The CDR3 consists of 15 residues. CDR3 amino acids: CASSLIGGGPDEQFF. CDR3 in DNA: TGTGCCAGCAGCTTAATTGGGGGAGGGCCCGATGAGCAGTTCTTC.

The gene calls are TRBV28 and TRBJ1-1; 8 bases match TRBD1. This CDR3 region has 15 residues. V trimming: 2 bases; J trimming: 5 bases; junction bases outside the gene matches: 7. Germline V gene data show CDR1 as MDHEN and CDR2 as SYDVKM. CDR3 DNA sequence: TGTGCCAGCAGTTTAGGTGGACAGGGAAGAACTGAAGCTTTCTTT. This translates into CASSLGGQGRTEAFF.

This clone was seen once. The V gene is TRBV7-9, the J gene TRBJ2-7, with D unclear. The ends were cut back, 0 bases at V and 3 bases at J, with 6 bases in the middle. This CDR3 comprises 13 residues. Looked up from germline, CDR1 is SEHNR and CDR2 is FQNEAQ (reference sequence). In DNA, the CDR3 is TGTGCCAGCAGCTTAGCGGGTGTCTACGAGCAGTACTTC. As protein: CASSLAGVYEQYF. Based on the CDR3 plus reference TRBV7-9 and TRBJ2-7, the full variable domain is DTGVSQNPRHKITKRGQNVTFRCDPISEHNRLYWYRQTLGQGPEFLTYFQNEAQLEKSRLLSDRFSAERPKGSFSTLEIQRTEQGDSAMYLCASSLAGVYEQYFGPGTRLTVT.

The J gene is TRBJ2-1, the V gene TRBV7-2; 12 bases fit TRBD2. After removal of 1 base from V and 4 bases from J, the junction contained 2 bases not matched to a gene. This CDR3 contains 16 residues. Germline V gene lookup returns CDR1 SGHTA and CDR2 FQGNSA. This chain's CDR3 is CASSLVLAGGYNEQFF. The CDR3 DNA follows: TGTGCCAGCAGCTTAGTTCTAGCGGGAGGGTACAATGAGCAGTTCTTC.

The chain employs TRBV2 and TRBJ1-1; TRBD1 might be the D (6 bases). The CDR3 extends over 14 amino acids. The germline V gene has CDR1 SNHLY and CDR2 FYNNEI. V lost 7 bases, J lost 1 base, and 13 bases lay in between. The CDR3, as DNA: TGTGCCAGCATTCGGGGGGCTTGGAACACTGAAGCTTTCTTT. This translates into CASIRGAWNTEAFF.

The chain couples TRBV19 to TRBJ1-5; D is perhaps TRBD1 (6 bases). This CDR3 comprises 13 residues. Germline CDR1 and CDR2: LNHDA and SQIVND (reference sequence). Trimming took off 9 bases at V and 3 bases at J, with 12 bases between the two ends. CDR3 coding DNA: TGTGCCAGCATGGACAGATCCAATCAGCCCCAGCATTTT. Translation gives CASMDRSNQPQHF.

The chain couples TRBV4-3 to TRBJ2-1, with 11 bases matching TRBD2. The CDR3 consists of 15 residues. Germline V gene lookup returns CDR1 LGHNA and CDR2 YSLEER. The V segment lost 3 bases and the J segment 6 bases; nucleotides outside the gene matches: 4. Here the CDR3 DNA reads TGCGCCAGCAGCCATTCCACTAGCGGGAGCAATGAGCAGTTCTTC. Translating gives CASSHSTSGSNEQFF.

The gene calls are TRBV7-2 and TRBJ2-1; 15 positions match TRBD2. Unmatched junction bases numbered 3, after V lost 2 bases and J lost 7 bases. Germline loops: CDR1 SGHTA, CDR2 FQGNSA. CDR3 length equals 16 residues. The CDR3 DNA reads TGTGCCAGCAGCTTATTAGGGACTAGCGGGAGGAATGAGCAGTTCTTC. Amino acids: CASSLLGTSGRNEQFF. Drawing the rest from reference TRBV7-2 and TRBJ2-1, the complete variable domain is GAGVSQSPSNKVTEKGKDVELRCDPISGHTALYWYRQSLGQGLEFLIYFQGNSAPDKSGLPSDRFSAERTGGSVSTLTIQRTQQEDSAVYLCASSLLGTSGRNEQFFGPGTRLTVL.

The genes are TRBV12-5 and TRBJ1-1; unclear D gene. Germline assignment: CDR1 LGHNT and CDR2 FRNRAP. CDR3 length: 12 amino acids. The germline V and J ends were trimmed by 6 bases and 1 base, with 6 bases remaining between them. CDR3 coding DNA: TGTGCTAGTGGAAAAGAGAACACTGAAGCTTTCTTT. It encodes CASGKENTEAFF.